This passage covers 18 T cell receptor beta chains from one sample sequenced in a study of OX40 agonist ivuxolimab in advanced cancers. Sequenced by immunoSEQ multiplex PCR; TCRdb stores in-frame clones only, minus some. This sample has about 37,000 clones, with 78% found just once. The sample in question was CD4+ or CD8+ T cells sorted from blood, obtained in a trial of the OX40 agonist ivuxolimab. The source is an adult with an advanced solid tumor such as melanoma, head and neck, liver or kidney cancer.

The chain is built from TRBV2 and TRBJ1-5, with D unclear. Trimming shortened V by 6 bases and J by 0 bases, and 12 bases separated the two germline ends. This CDR3 spans 15 amino acids. From germline, CDR1 is SNHLY and CDR2 FYNNEI. The CDR3 bases are TGTGCCAGCAGCCCCGTCGAATATAGCAATCAGCCCCAGCATTTT. Amino acids: CASSPVEYSNQPQHF.

This chain links TRBV5-5 with TRBJ1-2, with unresolved D. This CDR3 is 15 amino acids long. CDR1 is SGHKS and CDR2 is YYEKEE in the germline V gene (reference sequence). The germline V and J ends were trimmed by 4 bases and 0 bases, with 13 bases remaining between them. The CDR3: CASSDRQSPNYGYTF. The CDR3 DNA is TGTGCCAGCAGCGACCGACAATCGCCTAACTATGGCTACACCTTC.

The chain carries TRBV5-6 and TRBJ2-3; 9 bases line up with TRBD1. Germline V gives CDR1 SGHDT, CDR2 YYEEEE. The CDR3 length is 15 residues. V lost 4 bases, J lost 1 base, and 4 bases stayed unmatched. Written as DNA, the CDR3 is TGTGCCAGCAGCCCGGACAGGGGAGGCACAGATACGCAGTATTTT. Protein: CASSPDRGGTDTQYF.

The chain has TRBV5-8 and TRBJ1-5, with D perhaps matching TRBD1 (5 bases). Germline CDR1 and CDR2: SGHTS and YDEGEE. Trimming removed 0 bases from V and 1 base from J, with 14 bases in between. This CDR3 has 17 amino acids. The CDR3 protein is CASSLEVFRASNQPQHF. For the CDR3, the DNA is TGTGCCAGCAGCTTGGAGGTTTTCAGGGCCAGCAATCAGCCCCAGCATTTT. Full variable domain (outside the CDR3, taken from reference TRBV5-8 and TRBJ1-5): EAGVTQSPTHLIKTRGQQATLRCSPISGHTSVYWYQQALGLGLQFLLWYDEGEERNRGNFPPRFSGRQFPNYSSELNVNALELEDSALYLCASSLEVFRASNQPQHFGDGTRLSIL.

The chain recombines TRBV28 with TRBJ2-5, with D uncertain. CDR1 is MDHEN and CDR2 is SYDVKM in the germline V gene. Trimming stripped 6 bases from V and 5 bases from J, with 13 bases between. CDR3 length equals 13 residues. The CDR3 region has the DNA TGTGCCAGCAGGTCGTCGTTAGGGGAGACCCAGTACTTC. Residues: CASRSSLGETQYF.

The chain links TRBV19 to TRBJ2-7, with unresolved D. The CDR3 spans 15 residues. The V end lost 3 bases, the J end lost 0 bases, and 12 bases lay between the germline ends. Looked up from germline, CDR1 is LNHDA and CDR2 is SQIVND (reference sequence). For the CDR3, the DNA is TGTGCCAGTAGTATGGCCCTACTGAGCTCCTACGAGCAGTACTTC. Protein product: CASSMALLSSYEQYF.

V is TRBV4-1 and J is TRBJ2-7; D is possibly TRBD1 (6 bases). Trimming cost V 3 bases and J 2 bases, with 20 bases left between them. Germline V gene sequence: CDR1 MGHRA, CDR2 YSYEKL. The CDR3 has 17 residues. The CDR3 loop reads CASSQTSGTPQPYEQYF. The CDR3 nucleotides are TGCGCCAGCAGCCAGACCTCCGGGACACCTCAACCCTACGAGCAGTACTTC.

The chain is built from TRBV27 and TRBJ1-5; perhaps TRBD1 as D (5 bases). CDR3 length: 14 residues. CDR1 and CDR2 (germline): MNHEY, SMNVEV (reference sequence). V was trimmed by 2 bases and J by 5 bases, leaving 10 bases between them. Here the CDR3 reads CASSLGGNDQPQHF. The CDR3 DNA follows: TGTGCCAGCAGTTTAGGGGGGAACGATCAGCCCCAGCATTTT.

The chain couples TRBV5-6 to TRBJ2-7; possible D gene TRBD1, 6 bases. The germline V gene has CDR1 SGHDT and CDR2 YYEEEE. V lost 3 bases, J lost 3 bases, and 13 bases lay in between. This CDR3 is 14 amino acids long. CDR3 region: CASSSTGSSYEQYF. The CDR3 bases are TGTGCCAGCAGCTCAACAGGGAGCAGCTACGAGCAGTACTTC. The full variable domain, completed using reference TRBV5-6 and TRBJ2-7, is DAGVTQSPTHLIKTRGQQVTLRCSPKSGHDTVSWYQQALGQGPQFIFQYYEEEERQRGNFPDRFSGHQFPNYSSELNVNALLLGDSALYLCASSSTGSSYEQYFGPGTRLTVT.

This clone has more than one count but fewer than ten. The V call is TRBV28, the J call TRBJ1-5, with TRBD1 matching 9 bases. CDR3 length: 16 residues. Per the germline V gene, CDR1 is MDHEN and CDR2 is SYDVKM. With 6 bases clipped from V and 6 bases from J, the junction kept 12 bases outside the gene matches. CDR3 amino acids: CASSLTSGQGSQPQHF. CDR3 DNA: TGTGCCAGCAGCCTCACGTCGGGACAGGGCTCTCAGCCCCAGCATTTT.

This chain joins TRBV28 and TRBJ1-6; D remains unclear. CDR3 size: 14 residues. The V and J ends lost 2 bases and 9 bases respectively, with 11 bases between them. The germline V gene has CDR1 MDHEN and CDR2 SYDVKM. CDR3 sequence reads: CASSLVRSISPLHF. For the CDR3, the DNA is TGTGCCAGCAGTTTAGTCAGGTCGATTTCACCCCTCCACTTT.

The chain uses TRBV7-2 and TRBJ2-2; no firm D call. V lost 5 bases and J lost 0, with 7 bases in between. The V gene's germline CDR1 is SGHTA and CDR2 FQGNSA. This CDR3 has 14 residues. The CDR3 DNA reads TGTGCCAGCAGCAACCCGACGAACACCGGGGAGCTGTTTTTT. This gives the protein CASSNPTNTGELFF.

The genes are TRBV2 and TRBJ1-5; TRBD1 matches at 10 bases. V was pared by 6 bases and J by 4 bases, with 12 bases of the junction left unmatched. The CDR3 length is 17 residues. Germline V gene sequence: CDR1 SNHLY, CDR2 FYNNEI. CDR3 sequence reads: CASSPVMGQGLNQPQHF. In DNA form, the CDR3 reads TGTGCCAGCAGCCCAGTGATGGGACAGGGGCTAAATCAGCCCCAGCATTTT.

V is TRBV6-5 and J is TRBJ2-7; a weak D match, TRBD1 (5 bases). V shed 4 bases and J shed 4 bases, with 14 bases lying between them. The length of the CDR3 is 14 residues. Per germline, CDR1 MNHEY and CDR2 SVGAGI. The CDR3 nucleotides read TGTGCCAGCAGTTCGGTTGGGGCGTTGTACGAGCAGTACTTC. As protein: CASSSVGALYEQYF.

This clone has a single count. This CDR3 is also generated by other DNA sequences in the sample. This chain connects TRBV29-1 to TRBJ2-1; 7 positions match TRBD1. The CDR3 covers 15 residues. Per germline, CDR1 SQVTM and CDR2 ANQGSEA. This CDR3 reads CSADRDTKEGNEQFF. As DNA, the CDR3 is TGCAGTGCCGACAGGGACACCAAGGAAGGGAATGAGCAGTTCTTC.

This clone was detected only a few times. The V and J genes are TRBV4-2 and TRBJ2-1; D ambiguous. Germline-derived CDR1 and CDR2 are LGHNA and YNFKEQ. This CDR3 spans 15 amino acids. Trimming cost V 2 bases and J 6 bases, with 14 bases left between them. Here the CDR3 reads CASSQLASSPNEQFF. CDR3 DNA sequence: TGTGCCAGCAGCCAACTGGCATCCTCCCCCAATGAGCAGTTCTTC.

In DNA, the CDR3 is TGTGCCAGCAGTAGGGGGCAAGACGAGCAGTACTTC. Protein: CASSRGQDEQYF. The rearrangement joins TRBV7-2 to TRBJ2-5; 7 bases agree with TRBD1. The tail of the sequence fits TRBJ2-7 better, so the J call may be wrong. Germline V gene lookup returns CDR1 SGHTA and CDR2 FQGNSA. The CDR3 has 12 residues.

This chain uses TRBV27 with TRBJ1-4, with D perhaps TRBD1 (5 bases). CDR3 length: 16 amino acids. The V gene lost 0 bases and the J gene lost 4 bases, with 12 bases spanning the gap. CDR1 and CDR2 (germline): MNHEY, SMNVEV (reference sequence). CDR3 sequence (DNA): TGTGCCAGCAGTTTATCAGGGGCCCGGGGTAATGAAAAACTGTTTTTT. Residues: CASSLSGARGNEKLFF.